The 20 T cell receptor beta chains in this list originate from one sample, sequenced in a study of T cell responses to AZD1222 COVID-19 vaccine. TCRdb's copy holds only in-frame clones and misses some; the assay was immunoSEQ multiplex PCR. Here the sample spans about 100,000 clones, 70% to 90% being singletons. Here the sequenced sample was peripheral blood, taken on day 0 of AZD1222 vaccination. The origin of the receptors is an adult in good health.

The chain has TRBV30 and TRBJ2-1; D unresolved. V lost 0 bases to trimming and J lost 9 bases, with 12 bases between them. Germline V gene lookup returns CDR1 GTSNPN and CDR2 SVGIG (reference sequence). The CDR3 spans 13 residues. The CDR3 DNA sequence: TGTGCCTGGAGTGTTGCTGGATATGGTGAGCAGTTCTTC. Its translation: CAWSVAGYGEQFF.

The genes are TRBV28 and TRBJ1-1, with D uncertain. Germline V CDR1 and CDR2: MDHEN, SYDVKM. V lost 2 bases and J lost 3, with 10 bases in between. The CDR3 consists of 14 residues. The CDR3 DNA follows: TGTGCCAGCAGTTTAACACCCGCACACACTGAAGCTTTCTTT. This translates into CASSLTPAHTEAFF.

This CDR3 is CASSSGWGAGGYTF. The CDR3 coding sequence is TGTGCCAGCAGCTCTGGGTGGGGAGCGGGTGGCTACACCTTC. The genes are TRBV7-8 and TRBJ1-2; D is unclear. The germline V gene has CDR1 SGHVS and CDR2 FQNEAQ. This CDR3 has 14 amino acids. V dropped 4 bases and J dropped 7 bases, with 16 bases sitting between them.

The V and J genes are TRBV7-8 and TRBJ2-6, with D unclear. Germline lookup yields CDR1 SGHVS and CDR2 FQNEAQ. CDR3 size: 15 residues. V was shortened by 5 bases and J by 0 bases, with 8 bases between the two germline ends. The CDR3 nucleotides read TGTGCCAGCAGCCATGTCAGCTCTGGGGCCAACGTCCTGACTTTC. It yields the protein CASSHVSSGANVLTF. The whole variable domain, remainder taken from reference TRBV7-8 and TRBJ2-6, is GAGVSQSPRYKVAKRGQDVALRCDPISGHVSLFWYQQALGQGPEFLTYFQNEAQLDKSGLPSDRFFAERPEGSVSTLKIQRTQQEDSAVYLCASSHVSSGANVLTFGAGSRLTVL.

The chain combines TRBV5-1 with TRBJ1-1; no clear D. The CDR3 runs to 15 residues. The germline V gene encodes CDR1 SGHRS and CDR2 YFSETQ. V dropped 4 bases and J dropped 3 bases, with 16 bases sitting between them. The CDR3 sequence: CASSLDLLRDTEAFF. DNA of the CDR3: TGCGCCAGCAGCCTGGACCTACTTCGAGACACTGAAGCTTTCTTT.

V is TRBV27 and J is TRBJ2-3; the D gene is possibly TRBD1 (5 bases). The CDR3 covers 16 residues. V was shortened by 4 bases and J by 5 bases, with 19 bases between the two germline ends. The germline CDR1 and CDR2 sequences are MNHEY and SMNVEV (reference sequence). The CDR3 nucleotides read TGTGCCAGCAGTTCCATCGACCAGGGCTGGGGAGATACGCAGTATTTT. Amino acids: CASSSIDQGWGDTQYF.

This chain connects TRBV6-5 to TRBJ1-3, with 9 bases fitting TRBD1. The CDR3 loop spans 13 amino acids. Germline V gene lookup returns CDR1 MNHEY and CDR2 SVGAGI. The ends lost 6 bases at V and 4 bases at J; junction bases unmatched: 1. In nucleotides, the CDR3 is TGTGCCAGCAGGACAGGGGGGGGAAACACCATATATTTT. Translation: CASRTGGGNTIYF.

V usage is TRBV15 and J usage is TRBJ2-2; 8 bases fit TRBD1. The J segment lost 4 bases and the V segment lost 0 bases, leaving 1 base of the junction unmatched. CDR3 size: 15 residues. CDR1 and CDR2 (germline): LNHNV, YYDKDF (reference sequence). The DNA for the CDR3 is TGTGCCACCAGCAGAGAGGGACAGGTCACCGGGGAGCTGTTTTTT. Protein product: CATSREGQVTGELFF. Full variable domain (rest looked up from reference TRBV15 and TRBJ2-2): DAMVIQNPRYQVTQFGKPVTLSCSQTLNHNVMYWYQQKSSQAPKLLFHYYDKDFNNEADTPDNFQSRRPNTSFCFLDIRSPGLGDTAMYLCATSREGQVTGELFFGEGSRLTVL.

The rearrangement uses TRBV2 and TRBJ2-3, with 7 bases identical to TRBD2. After removal of 11 bases from V and 4 bases from J, the junction contained 12 bases not matched to a gene. The CDR3 runs 14 residues. Germline V gene data show CDR1 as SNHLY and CDR2 as FYNNEI. The CDR3 coding sequence is TGTGCCGGCCAGCGGGGTAGCACGGCAGATACGCAGTATTTT. Translated: CAGQRGSTADTQYF.

The rearrangement uses TRBV6-2 or TRBV6-3 and TRBJ1-3, with 7 bases fitting TRBD1. This CDR3 has 16 residues. CDR1 is MNHEY and CDR2 is SVGEGT in the germline V gene. J gave up 0 bases and V 2 bases, and 4 bases lay outside the gene matches. The DNA of the CDR3 is TGTGCCAGCAGTTACGCGGGACAGCGCTCTGGAAACACCATATATTTT. Protein sequence: CASSYAGQRSGNTIYF.

The chain recombines TRBV10-1 with TRBJ1-6, with D possibly TRBD1 on 5 matching bases. V was trimmed by 6 bases and J by 4 bases, leaving 10 bases between them. This CDR3 spans 14 amino acids. The germline gives CDR1 WNHNN, CDR2 SYGVQD (reference sequence). The CDR3 here is CASSQGEYNSPLHF. The CDR3 coding sequence is TGCGCCAGCAGCCAGGGAGAATATAATTCACCCCTCCACTTT.

The chain recombines TRBV2 with TRBJ2-1, with 12 positions matching TRBD2. The ends lost 8 bases at V and 5 bases at J; junction bases unmatched: 7. This CDR3 contains 15 residues. Looked up from germline, CDR1 is SNHLY and CDR2 is FYNNEI. The CDR3 nucleotides are TGTGCCAGCGGGACGGGACTAGCGGGCAACAATGAGCAGTTCTTC. Translating gives CASGTGLAGNNEQFF.

This chain links TRBV7-8 with TRBJ1-3, with no clear D. Per the germline V gene, CDR1 is SGHVS and CDR2 is FQNEAQ. Trimming took 2 bases from V and 0 from J, leaving 8 bases between them. The CDR3 contains 15 residues. The DNA for the CDR3 is TGTGCCAGCAGCTTAAATGGACTCTCTGGAAACACCATATATTTT. It codes for CASSLNGLSGNTIYF.

This clone was counted once. V and J are TRBV10-1 and TRBJ2-3; D is tentatively TRBD1 or TRBD2 (5 bases each). Trimming removed 3 bases from V and 2 bases from J, with 12 bases in between. CDR1 is WNHNN, CDR2 SYGVQD, per germline (reference sequence). The CDR3 spans 15 residues. CDR3 sequence reads: CASSDGGSDTDTQYF. CDR3 sequence (DNA): TGCGCCAGCAGTGATGGGGGTTCCGACACAGATACGCAGTATTTT.

The V call is TRBV30, the J call TRBJ1-1; tentative D call: TRBD1 (6 bases). Per germline, CDR1 GTSNPN and CDR2 SVGIG (reference sequence). The CDR3 covers 12 residues. V shed 0 bases and J shed 7 bases, with 9 bases lying between them. The CDR3 DNA is TGTGCCTGGAGTGTATTAGGGGGTGAAGCTTTCTTT. Amino acids: CAWSVLGGEAFF.

The chain has TRBV5-1 and TRBJ2-7, with D possibly being TRBD1 (6 bases). Germline V CDR1 and CDR2: SGHRS, YFSETQ. The CDR3 loop spans 13 amino acids. Trimming took 10 bases from V and 2 from J, leaving 16 bases between them. CDR3 sequence reads: CAPGETGTYEQYF. The DNA of the CDR3 is TGCGCCCCCGGGGAGACAGGAACCTACGAGCAGTACTTC.

The chain is built from TRBV24-1 and TRBJ2-5; a weak D match, TRBD1 (6 bases). Germline assignment: CDR1 KGHDR and CDR2 SFDVKD. CDR3 length equals 18 residues. The germline V and J ends were trimmed by 0 bases and 3 bases, with 19 bases remaining between them. CDR3 sequence reads: CATSDLDPRVGAKETQYF. The CDR3 DNA reads TGTGCCACCAGTGATTTGGACCCAAGGGTGGGGGCAAAAGAGACCCAGTACTTC.

The chain carries TRBV3-1 (or the pseudogene TRBV3-2) and TRBJ2-2, with TRBD1 identical over 8 bases. Germline V gene data show CDR1 as LGHDT and CDR2 as YNNKEL (reference sequence). Losses at the gene ends were 4 bases for V and 6 bases for J; bases not matched to a gene: 7. The CDR3 has 15 amino acids. The CDR3: CASSPYDRGPGELFF. The CDR3 region has the DNA TGTGCCAGCAGCCCCTACGACAGGGGACCCGGGGAGCTGTTTTTT.

The chain employs TRBV2 and TRBJ1-1; D remains unclear. Per the germline V gene, CDR1 is SNHLY and CDR2 is FYNNEI. V was clipped by 4 bases and J by 0 bases, with 6 bases between them. The CDR3 has 13 residues. The CDR3 spells CASSGLMNTEAFF. Written as DNA, the CDR3 is TGTGCCAGCAGTGGGCTCATGAACACTGAAGCTTTCTTT. The full variable domain, with the rest looked up from reference TRBV2 and TRBJ1-1, is EPEVTQTPSHQVTQMGQEVILRCVPISNHLYFYWYRQILGQKVEFLVSFYNNEISEKSEIFDDQFSVERPDGSNFTLKIRSTKLEDSAMYFCASSGLMNTEAFFGQGTRLTVV.

The chain combines TRBV7-2 with TRBJ1-2; D not resolved. Trimming pared 5 bases from V and 8 bases from J, leaving 12 bases between. Germline V lookup: CDR1 SGHTA, CDR2 FQGNSA. This CDR3 has 12 residues. CDR3 DNA: TGTGCCAGCAGCGCCACGGGCCCGGGCTACACCTTC. It encodes CASSATGPGYTF.